A single sample is the source of the 25 T cell receptor beta chains below, sequenced in a study of cytomegalovirus exposure and HLA in healthy donors. The study ran its PCR with 60 Vbeta and 13 Jbeta primers. Clones were read by immunoSEQ multiplex PCR, and TCRdb kept only the in-frame ones, dropping some. The sample shows 200,000 to 250,000 clones, roughly 68% of them seen only once. Material for sequencing was PBMCs. All receptors derive from a man in his forties or fifties in good health and CMV-seropositive.

Only a few counts were recorded for this clone. The chain employs TRBV11-2 and TRBJ2-1, with D hard to call. The CDR3 runs 18 residues. The V and J ends lost 3 bases and 0 bases respectively, with 18 bases between them. CDR1 and CDR2 from the germline V gene are SGHAT and FQNNGV. For the CDR3, the DNA is TGTGCCAGCAGCTTCCTTGGCCGAGGTCTGAGCTCCTACAATGAGCAGTTCTTC. Translating it yields CASSFLGRGLSSYNEQFF.

The chain has TRBV6-5 and TRBJ2-5; 8 nucleotides align to TRBD1. Germline V gives CDR1 MNHEY, CDR2 SVGAGI. With 7 bases clipped from V and 4 bases from J, the junction kept 8 bases outside the gene matches. The CDR3 sequence is 14 residues long. CDR3 in DNA: TGTGCCAGCACCTCCCTCAGGGGGCCAGAGACCCAGTACTTC. This encodes CASTSLRGPETQYF.

The CDR3: CASSPPGGKGRPLHF. The CDR3 nucleotides read TGTGCCAGCAGTCCCCCGGGGGGGAAGGGGAGACCCCTCCACTTT. V is TRBV28 and J is TRBJ1-6; a possible D gene is TRBD1 (5 bases). Germline V gene sequence: CDR1 MDHEN, CDR2 SYDVKM. V shed 5 bases and J shed 12 bases, with 20 bases lying between them. The CDR3 length is 15 residues. Using reference TRBV28 and TRBJ1-6 for the parts outside the CDR3, the full variable domain is DVKVTQSSRYLVKRTGEKVFLECVQDMDHENMFWYRQDPGLGLRLIYFSYDVKMKEKGDIPEGYSVSREKKERFSLILESASTNQTSMYLCASSPPGGKGRPLHFGNGTRLTVT.

There are a few counts of this clone. V gene TRBV7-2 combines with J gene TRBJ2-5; TRBD2 agrees at 10 bases. Germline trimming cut 7 bases from V and 7 bases from J; bases unmatched to any gene: 15. The CDR3 consists of 16 residues. Germline CDR1 SGHTA, CDR2 FQGNSA. DNA for the CDR3: TGTGCCAGCATATCTAGCGGGGGTGCCGTTGGGGGGACCCAGTACTTC. As protein: CASISSGGAVGGTQYF.

The rearrangement uses TRBV4-2 and TRBJ1-5; unclear D gene. Germline lookup yields CDR1 LGHNA and CDR2 YNFKEQ. V was shortened by 1 base and J by 2 bases, with 6 bases between the two germline ends. The CDR3 has 14 residues. CDR3 nucleotide sequence: TGTGCCAGCAGCCAAGCCGGAGGCAATCAGCCCCAGCATTTT. It codes for CASSQAGGNQPQHF.

The chain employs TRBV19 and TRBJ2-2; TRBD2 matches 10 bases. From germline, CDR1 is LNHDA and CDR2 SQIVND (reference sequence). The J segment lost 6 bases and the V segment lost 8 bases, leaving 12 bases of the junction unmatched. The CDR3 consists of 16 residues. CDR3 amino acids: CASGASGGTRAGELFF. The CDR3 region has the DNA TGTGCCAGTGGGGCTAGCGGGGGAACGAGGGCCGGGGAGCTGTTTTTT.

The rearrangement joins TRBV4-1 to TRBJ2-5, with D perhaps matching TRBD1 (6 bases). This CDR3 is built from 16 residues. Germline CDR1 MGHRA, CDR2 YSYEKL. The V end lost 1 base, the J end lost 2 bases, and 14 bases lay between the germline ends. CDR3 residues: CASSQGGRGRQETQYF. CDR3 nucleotides: TGCGCCAGCAGCCAAGGGGGGCGAGGGCGTCAAGAGACCCAGTACTTC.

Concerning this clone: Mismatch with germline at one junction end may stem from a read error. V gene TRBV6-5 combines with J gene TRBJ1-2, with TRBD1 matching 8 bases. This CDR3 spans 13 amino acids. Germline CDR1 is MNHEY and CDR2 is SVGAGI. The CDR3 spells CATLSGRQGLRPF. DNA for the CDR3: TGTGCCACCCTTTCTGGGAGACAGGGGCTCCGTCCCTTC.

The chain employs TRBV5-1 and TRBJ1-5; D is unresolved. Trimming pared 0 bases from V and 8 bases from J, leaving 12 bases between. This CDR3 is 14 amino acids long. Germline CDR1 and CDR2: SGHRS and YFSETQ. In DNA, the CDR3 is TGCGCCAGCAGCTTGGGATCTGCCGGGGAGCCCCAGCATTTT. Protein product: CASSLGSAGEPQHF.

This clone was found a few times. J is TRBJ2-7 and V is TRBV28; a weak D match, TRBD2 (5 bases). CDR1 MDHEN and CDR2 SYDVKM come from the germline V gene. Trimming stripped 7 bases from V and 5 bases from J, with 18 bases between. CDR3 size: 14 residues. The CDR3 sequence: CASTPLPGSHEQYF. The DNA for the CDR3 is TGTGCCAGCACCCCCCTGCCGGGGTCCCACGAGCAGTACTTC.

The chain carries TRBV5-6 and TRBJ2-3; the D gene is possibly TRBD2 (6 bases). Germline assignment: CDR1 SGHDT and CDR2 YYEEEE. The CDR3 runs 15 residues. V shed 0 bases and J shed 5 bases, with 13 bases lying between them. CDR3 sequence reads: CASSLVGRSGDTQYF. CDR3 bases: TGTGCCAGCAGCTTGGTGGGGAGGAGTGGAGATACGCAGTATTTT.

This sequence joins TRBV2 and TRBJ2-7, with no clear D. Trimming left V 2 bases short and J 7 bases short, with 12 bases between. The length of the CDR3 is 13 residues. Per germline, CDR1 SNHLY and CDR2 FYNNEI. The CDR3 loop is CASSEPWAGEQYF. The CDR3 DNA sequence: TGTGCCAGCAGTGAACCGTGGGCTGGTGAGCAGTACTTC.

The V and J genes are TRBV19 and TRBJ2-1; TRBD2 agrees at 9 bases. The V gene end was trimmed by 6 bases and the J gene end by 8 bases; junction bases not matched to a gene: 11. Germline-derived CDR1 and CDR2 are LNHDA and SQIVND (reference sequence). This CDR3 comprises 15 residues. This CDR3 reads CASRSGWRGGDEQFF. CDR3 coding DNA: TGTGCCAGTAGGTCGGGTTGGCGGGGGGGTGATGAGCAGTTCTTC.

The chain has TRBV29-1 and TRBJ2-1, with 10 bases fitting TRBD1. Germline V CDR1 and CDR2: SQVTM, ANQGSEA. V trimming: 7 bases; J trimming: 8 bases; junction bases outside the gene matches: 8. This CDR3 has 13 amino acids. CDR3 nucleotides: TGCAGCGCTACCCCGACAGGGGGCGATGAGCAGTTCTTC. This encodes CSATPTGGDEQFF.

CDR3 sequence: CASSESVYEQYF. The CDR3 nucleotides are TGTGCCAGCAGTGAATCGGTCTACGAGCAGTACTTC. The V and J genes are TRBV25-1 and TRBJ2-7; D uncertain. The CDR3 is 12 amino acids. Per the germline V gene, CDR1 is MGHDK and CDR2 is SYGVNS. With 1 base removed from V and 3 bases from J, the gap between germline ends came to 4 bases.

This sequence joins TRBV7-8 and TRBJ1-2, with D possibly TRBD1 on 6 matching bases. The CDR3 is made up of 14 amino acids. V was clipped by 5 bases and J by 4 bases, with 14 bases between them. Per germline, CDR1 SGHVS and CDR2 FQNEAQ. The CDR3 coding sequence is TGTGCCAGCAGCCCGGGTGCAGGGGCCTATGGCTACACCTTC. Amino acids: CASSPGAGAYGYTF.

This clone was observed a few times. The chain links TRBV5-1 to TRBJ2-6, with 10 bases that match TRBD1. Per the germline V gene, CDR1 is SGHRS and CDR2 is YFSETQ. The CDR3 covers 17 residues. V was clipped by 3 bases and J by 4 bases; unmatched bases: 7. As DNA, the CDR3 is TGCGCCAGCAGCTGGAGCGACAGGGGGCGCGGGGCCAACGTCCTGACTTTC. It specifies CASSWSDRGRGANVLTF.

This clone turned up a few times. The chain carries TRBV29-1 and TRBJ2-5; D gene ambiguous. Per germline, CDR1 SQVTM and CDR2 ANQGSEA. Deletions cut 3 bases from V and 5 bases from J, with 10 bases between. The CDR3 spans 12 residues. The CDR3 sequence is CSVETFGETQYF. The CDR3 DNA follows: TGCAGCGTTGAGACCTTCGGGGAGACCCAGTACTTC. The full variable domain, with the rest looked up from reference TRBV29-1 and TRBJ2-5, is SAVISQKPSRDICQRGTSLTIQCQVDSQVTMMFWYRQQPGQSLTLIATANQGSEATYESGFVIDKFPISRPNLTFSTLTVSNMSPEDSSIYLCSVETFGETQYFGPGTRLLVL.

In the case of this clone: A read error may produce the germline difference seen at one junction end. Other DNA sequences in this sample translate to the same CDR3. The chain employs TRBV7-3 and TRBJ2-6; no reliable D call. The V gene's germline CDR1 is SGHTA and CDR2 FQGTGA. CDR3 length: 13 amino acids. The CDR3 region is CASSLIGANVLTF. In DNA, the CDR3 is TGTGCCAGTAGCTTAATAGGGGCCAACGTCCTGACTTTC.

The chain employs TRBV5-4 and TRBJ1-1; D might be TRBD1 (6 bases). Trimming removed 1 base from V and 5 bases from J, with 9 bases in between. This CDR3 is built from 13 residues. Germline V gives CDR1 SGHNT, CDR2 YYREEE (reference sequence). The CDR3: CASSLYRATEAFF. The CDR3 DNA is TGTGCCAGCAGCTTGTACAGGGCGACTGAAGCTTTCTTT.

This clone appeared once. This chain links TRBV29-1 with TRBJ1-3; a possible D gene is TRBD1 (5 bases). The ends were cut back, 0 bases at V and 2 bases at J, with 8 bases in the middle. The CDR3 spans 14 residues. CDR1 is SQVTM, CDR2 ANQGSEA, per germline. The chain's CDR3 is CSVEDRGAGNTIYF. The CDR3 coding sequence is TGCAGCGTTGAAGATCGGGGGGCTGGAAACACCATATATTTT.

Turning to this clone: Other DNA sequences of this sample code for an identical CDR3. V is TRBV5-1 and J is TRBJ1-2; the match to TRBD1 covers 7 bases. The CDR3 spans 12 residues. V lost 3 bases to trimming and J lost 8 bases; unmatched junction nucleotides: 4. Germline CDR1 reads SGHRS; CDR2 reads YFSETQ. The CDR3 loop reads CASSSDRVGYTF. CDR3 nucleotides: TGCGCCAGCAGCTCTGACAGGGTAGGCTACACCTTC.

The J gene is TRBJ2-1, the V gene TRBV13; TRBD1 agrees at 11 bases. This CDR3 spans 16 amino acids. V trimming: 3 bases; J trimming: 2 bases; junction bases outside the gene matches: 3. Germline lookup yields CDR1 PRHDT and CDR2 FYEKMQ (reference sequence). The DNA of the CDR3 is TGTGCCAGCAGCTTTACGGGACAGGGGGCCTACAATGAGCAGTTCTTC. This translates into CASSFTGQGAYNEQFF.

The chain couples TRBV4-2 to TRBJ2-5; the match to TRBD2 covers 8 bases. The CDR3 is 18 amino acids. Germline V gene sequence: CDR1 LGHNA, CDR2 YNFKEQ. V was clipped by 3 bases and J by 3 bases; unmatched bases: 15. The CDR3 DNA follows: TGTGCCAGCAGCCACCCCGGGGGGGACGGGGGGGCCAAAGAGACCCAGTACTTC. It specifies CASSHPGGDGGAKETQYF.

The chain combines TRBV4-1 with TRBJ1-6; possibly TRBD1 for D (6 bases). Between the trimmed V and J ends, which lost 3 bases and 8 bases, there was a span of 20 bases. There are 17 residues in the CDR3. Per germline, CDR1 MGHRA and CDR2 YSYEKL. CDR3: CASSHDPRAGEYSPLHF. The CDR3 DNA reads TGCGCCAGCAGCCATGATCCCAGGGCAGGGGAGTATTCACCCCTCCACTTT.